The next 30 T cell receptor beta chains were all read from a single sample in a study of cytomegalovirus exposure and HLA in healthy donors. The PCR employed 60 Vbeta primers together with 13 Jbeta primers. Assay: immunoSEQ multiplex PCR; the TCRdb copy retains only in-frame clones and omits some. Among roughly 99,000 clones listed, over 60% were seen once. The specimen was PBMCs. The receptor set was obtained from a male donor in good health and CMV-seropositive.

The J gene is TRBJ2-5, the V gene TRBV4-3; no firm D call. This CDR3 is 13 amino acids long. V was shortened by 4 bases and J by 2 bases, with 8 bases between the two germline ends. Germline CDR1 reads LGHNA; CDR2 reads YSLEER. DNA for the CDR3: TGCGCCAGCAGCCCGCGCCCTCAAGAGACCCAGTACTTC. The encoded protein is CASSPRPQETQYF.

The V and J genes are TRBV2 and TRBJ1-5, with 8 bases lining up with TRBD1. Germline lookup yields CDR1 SNHLY and CDR2 FYNNEI. This CDR3 is 14 amino acids long. V trimming: 6 bases; J trimming: 2 bases; junction bases outside the gene matches: 3. The CDR3 DNA sequence: TGTGCCAGCAGCAAGACAGGGGGCAATCAGCCCCAGCATTTT. Translation: CASSKTGGNQPQHF.

The J gene is TRBJ2-7, the V gene TRBV27, with TRBD1 matching over 11 bases. Trimming cost V 6 bases and J 6 bases; bases outside gene matches: 7. The CDR3 sequence is 14 residues long. Germline loops: CDR1 MNHEY, CDR2 SMNVEV (reference sequence). The CDR3: CASSFGTGGGEQYF. CDR3 coding DNA: TGTGCCAGCAGCTTTGGGACAGGGGGTGGCGAGCAGTACTTC.

In its sample, this clone was seen once. The chain carries TRBV7-9 and TRBJ1-1; D unresolved. The CDR3 extends over 15 amino acids. Germline V gene lookup returns CDR1 SEHNR and CDR2 FQNEAQ (reference sequence). With 1 base removed from V and 1 base from J, the gap between germline ends came to 10 bases. CDR3 sequence reads: CASSLVVPSNTEAFF. The CDR3 DNA sequence: TGTGCCAGCAGCTTAGTAGTTCCCTCGAACACTGAAGCTTTCTTT.

This sequence joins TRBV2 and TRBJ1-2; 7 nucleotides agree with TRBD1. This CDR3 is built from 13 residues. V lost 7 bases, J lost 2 bases, and 4 bases stayed unmatched. Germline-derived CDR1 and CDR2 are SNHLY and FYNNEI. CDR3 sequence: CASTLQGNYGYTF. The CDR3 region has the DNA TGTGCCAGCACCCTACAGGGGAACTATGGCTACACCTTC.

The V gene is TRBV30, the J gene TRBJ1-4; D remains ambiguous. This CDR3 is 13 amino acids long. Deletions cut 4 bases from V and 7 bases from J, with 13 bases between. CDR1 GTSNPN and CDR2 SVGIG come from the germline V gene (reference sequence). CDR3 bases: TGTGCCTGGACCGACACGACGGCTGAAAAACTGTTTTTT. Its translation: CAWTDTTAEKLFF.

V gene TRBV5-1 combines with J gene TRBJ1-2, with D possibly being TRBD1 (5 bases). This CDR3 spans 12 amino acids. Trimming took 4 bases from V and 6 from J, leaving 10 bases between them. Germline V CDR1 and CDR2: SGHRS, YFSETQ. The CDR3 here is CASSRQGNGYTF. The CDR3 DNA reads as TGCGCCAGCAGCCGGCAGGGTAATGGCTACACCTTC.

This chain links TRBV4-3 with TRBJ1-5, with D unresolved. The CDR3 runs to 16 residues. Germline-derived CDR1 and CDR2 are LGHNA and YSLEER. V lost 0 bases to trimming and J lost 5 bases, with 14 bases between them. The CDR3 region has the DNA TGCGCCAGCAGCCAAGATTGGCTTTACCTGGATCAGCCCCAGCATTTT. This encodes CASSQDWLYLDQPQHF.

The rearrangement joins TRBV25-1 to TRBJ2-1; TRBD1 aligns across 11 bases. The CDR3 runs 16 residues. Germline loops: CDR1 MGHDK, CDR2 SYGVNS. V lost 0 bases, J lost 3 bases, and 1 base stayed unmatched. In DNA, the CDR3 is TGTGCCAGCAGTGAATACGGGACAGGGGGCTACAATGAGCAGTTCTTC. It translates to CASSEYGTGGYNEQFF.

The rearrangement links TRBV4-3 to TRBJ1-6; 9 positions agree with TRBD1. J lost 9 bases, V lost 1 base, and 4 bases had no gene match. Germline CDR1 and CDR2: LGHNA and YSLEER. The CDR3 has 15 residues. The CDR3 sequence is CASSQGTGGGSPLHF. CDR3 bases: TGCGCCAGCAGCCAAGGAACAGGGGGCGGTTCACCCCTCCACTTT.

V and J are TRBV5-1 and TRBJ1-2, with 7 bases that match TRBD1. The germline V gene encodes CDR1 SGHRS and CDR2 YFSETQ. Trimming removed 0 bases from V and 0 bases from J; junction bases left unmatched: 5. The CDR3 has 16 residues. The CDR3 region has the DNA TGCGCCAGCAGCTTGGATGGGACAGCGCCTAACTATGGCTACACCTTC. This codes for CASSLDGTAPNYGYTF.

This clone was seen a handful of times. This sequence joins TRBV27 and TRBJ1-6; D is possibly TRBD1 (6 bases). V shed 5 bases and J shed 0 bases, with 20 bases lying between them. CDR1 is MNHEY, CDR2 SMNVEV, per germline (reference sequence). The CDR3 covers 19 residues. CDR3 sequence reads: CASSPNRGGQSSYNSPLHF. The CDR3, as DNA: TGTGCCAGCAGTCCCAACCGGGGGGGCCAGAGCTCCTATAATTCACCCCTCCACTTT.

The genes are TRBV6-6 and TRBJ1-6; D remains unclear. The germline CDR1 and CDR2 sequences are MNHNY and SVGAGI (reference sequence). This CDR3 has 12 amino acids. Trimming took off 9 bases at V and 7 bases at J, with 10 bases between the two ends. The CDR3 DNA is TGTGCCAGTGGGGAGGGAAATTCACCCCTCCACTTT. Translated, it gives CASGEGNSPLHF.

The rearrangement uses TRBV2 and TRBJ1-5, with D possibly being TRBD1 (6 bases). V was cut by 6 bases and J by 0 bases, with 12 bases left in between. The CDR3 contains 15 residues. CDR1 and CDR2 from the germline V gene are SNHLY and FYNNEI. The CDR3 protein is CASSLTGNSNQPQHF. The CDR3 region has the DNA TGTGCCAGCAGCCTCACAGGGAATAGCAATCAGCCCCAGCATTTT.

The V call is TRBV30, the J call TRBJ2-5; 8 bases agree with TRBD2. This CDR3 has 15 residues. CDR1 and CDR2 from the germline V gene are GTSNPN and SVGIG (reference sequence). V shed 0 bases and J 5 bases; nucleotides not matched to a gene: 8. DNA for the CDR3: TGTGCCTGGAGTGTATCGGGGGGGCGTCAGGAGACCCAGTACTTC. Translation gives CAWSVSGGRQETQYF.

The chain carries TRBV30 and TRBJ2-6; D might be TRBD1 (6 bases). The CDR3 contains 15 residues. The ends were cut back, 4 bases at V and 0 bases at J, with 10 bases in the middle. From germline, CDR1 is GTSNPN and CDR2 SVGIG (reference sequence). This CDR3 is CAWTGVGSGANVLTF. The CDR3 nucleotides read TGTGCCTGGACAGGGGTCGGCTCTGGGGCCAACGTCCTGACTTTC.

This chain connects TRBV28 to TRBJ1-1; D gene uncertain. Per the germline V gene, CDR1 is MDHEN and CDR2 is SYDVKM. The CDR3 loop spans 12 amino acids. V lost 6 bases and J lost 3, with 8 bases in between. The CDR3 coding sequence is TGTGCCAGCAGGAGAGGGTACACTGAAGCTTTCTTT. Its translation is CASRRGYTEAFF.

The chain couples TRBV19 to TRBJ1-2; D may be TRBD1 (6 bases). V shed 0 bases and J shed 8 bases, with 19 bases lying between them. The CDR3 totals 16 residues. In germline, CDR1 is LNHDA, CDR2 SQIVND (reference sequence). CDR3 coding DNA: TGTGCCAGTAGTATAGATTGGGCTCGGGGGGCTCAAGGCTACACCTTC. It translates to CASSIDWARGAQGYTF. The variable domain in full, with the rest retrieved from reference TRBV19 and TRBJ1-2, is DGGITQSPKYLFRKEGQNVTLSCEQNLNHDAMYWYRQDPGQGLRLIYYSQIVNDFQKGDIAEGYSVSREKKESFPLTVTSAQKNPTAFYLCASSIDWARGAQGYTFGSGTRLTVV.

The rearrangement uses TRBV7-9 and TRBJ1-5; 8 bases map to TRBD1. This CDR3 is built from 15 residues. Per the germline V gene, CDR1 is SEHNR and CDR2 is FQNEAQ (reference sequence). V was pared by 5 bases and J by 7 bases, with 10 bases of the junction left unmatched. CDR3 in DNA: TGTGCCAGCAGCGCCAACCAGGGGGCAGGACAGCCCCAGCATTTT. Amino acids: CASSANQGAGQPQHF.

This rearrangement joins TRBV10-3 to TRBJ1-1, with D perhaps matching TRBD1 (6 bases). CDR1 and CDR2 from the germline V gene are ENHRY and SYGVKD. CDR3 length equals 12 residues. V lost 2 bases, J lost 8 bases, and 9 bases lay in between. CDR3 protein: CAISEPGQEAFF. The CDR3 DNA reads as TGTGCCATCAGTGAGCCCGGACAGGAAGCTTTCTTT.

This chain connects TRBV5-1 to TRBJ2-7; D remains unclear. There are 14 residues in the CDR3. The germline V gene has CDR1 SGHRS and CDR2 YFSETQ. The V end lost 4 bases, the J end lost 2 bases, and 13 bases lay between the germline ends. The CDR3: CASSRTDEPYEQYF. The CDR3 bases are TGCGCCAGCAGCCGTACAGACGAGCCCTACGAGCAGTACTTC.

The CDR3 sequence is CASSYGDRPTEAFF. In DNA, the CDR3 is TGTGCCAGCAGTTACGGCGACAGGCCTACTGAAGCTTTCTTT. V is TRBV6-6 and J is TRBJ1-1; a possible D gene is TRBD1 (6 bases). This CDR3 contains 14 residues. V was shortened by 2 bases and J by 5 bases, with 12 bases between the two germline ends. Per germline, CDR1 MNHNY and CDR2 SVGAGI (reference sequence).

This chain connects TRBV7-2 to TRBJ2-7; TRBD1 matches 7 bases. CDR3 size: 13 residues. Germline assignment: CDR1 SGHTA and CDR2 FQGNSA. V shed 5 bases and J 5 bases; nucleotides not matched to a gene: 6. This CDR3 is CASSAGTVDEQYF. CDR3 bases: TGTGCCAGCAGCGCCGGGACAGTTGACGAGCAGTACTTC.

The V gene is TRBV6-5, the J gene TRBJ1-2; D is unresolved. The ends were cut back, 5 bases at V and 5 bases at J, with 9 bases in the middle. CDR3 length: 12 residues. From germline, CDR1 is MNHEY and CDR2 SVGAGI. The CDR3 DNA follows: TGTGCCAGCAGTCAGAACACGTATGGCTACACCTTC. This translates into CASSQNTYGYTF.

V gene TRBV19 combines with J gene TRBJ2-1, with D perhaps TRBD1 (5 bases). CDR3 size: 18 residues. Trimming took 1 base from V and 0 from J, leaving 16 bases between them. Germline V gene sequence: CDR1 LNHDA, CDR2 SQIVND (reference sequence). The CDR3 sequence: CASSIVSPWQGSYNEQFF. In DNA, the CDR3 is TGTGCCAGTAGTATAGTTTCCCCGTGGCAGGGCTCCTACAATGAGCAGTTCTTC.

This clone was detected only a few times. The chain couples TRBV6-5 to TRBJ2-1; 7 bases agree with TRBD1. CDR3 length: 12 amino acids. Looked up from germline, CDR1 is MNHEY and CDR2 is SVGAGI. With V trimmed by 5 bases and J by 9 bases, 4 bases remained unmatched. This chain's CDR3 is CASSQAGGEQFF. In DNA form, the CDR3 reads TGTGCCAGCAGTCAAGCAGGGGGTGAGCAGTTCTTC.

This chain connects TRBV10-1 to TRBJ1-2; D call uncertain. Germline V lookup: CDR1 WNHNN, CDR2 SYGVQD (reference sequence). V was pared by 9 bases and J by 7 bases, with 21 bases between. The CDR3 extends over 14 amino acids. CDR3 bases: TGCGCCAGACCCTCGCGGGCCACCGAATGTGGCTACACCTTC. This sequence encodes CARPSRATECGYTF.

The V gene is TRBV30, the J gene TRBJ1-2, with a tentative D call TRBD1 (6 bases). This CDR3 has 12 amino acids. The V and J ends lost 7 bases and 8 bases respectively, with 17 bases between them. The germline V gene has CDR1 GTSNPN and CDR2 SVGIG (reference sequence). DNA of the CDR3: TGTGCCTCTCGCGGGGGGCGGCGGGGCTACACCTTC. It translates to CASRGGRRGYTF.

This chain connects TRBV5-6 to TRBJ2-1; D call uncertain. The CDR3 length is 12 residues. V was pared by 1 base and J by 7 bases, with 6 bases between. The germline V gene has CDR1 SGHDT and CDR2 YYEEEE. The DNA for the CDR3 is TGTGCCAGCAGCTTGTCACAGAATGAGCAGTTCTTC. Amino acids: CASSLSQNEQFF.

This chain links TRBV9 with TRBJ2-1, with TRBD2 as a possible D gene (7 bases). Trimming pared 0 bases from V and 9 bases from J, leaving 16 bases between. Germline CDR1 and CDR2: SGDLS and YYNGEE. The CDR3 contains 15 residues. This CDR3 reads CASSVAGGSRPEQFF. CDR3 DNA sequence: TGTGCCAGCAGCGTAGCGGGGGGCAGTCGCCCTGAGCAGTTCTTC.